This section outlines one T cell receptor (beta chain) sequence together with its context. The antigen is unknown. Germline-derived CDR1 and CDR2 are SGHDT and YYEEEE. Trimming left V 3 bases short and J 4 bases short, with 20 bases between. This CDR3 spans 17 amino acids. These data belong to a study of cytomegalovirus exposure and HLA in healthy donors. The PCR used 60 Vbeta and 13 Jbeta primers. Authors' data handling: As a later analysis found, there were 82 million or so unique TCR beta chains, of which 8.5 million to 13 million were shared. The repertoire was sequenced with immunoSEQ multiplex PCR; TCRdb's copy has only in-frame clones and lacks some. D and trimming come from the DNA, and the V and J calls and clone size come from that table. This table holds over 100,000 clones, over 60% found once. The study's findings and limits: What was likely a sequencing artifact was a cluster of highly shared sequence variants. Researchers counted some 150 TCR beta chains as cytomegalovirus-associated.

The genes are TRBV5-6 and TRBJ2-1; tentative D call: TRBD2 (5 bases). The specimen was PBMCs. This clonotype originated in a woman younger than 30 in good health and CMV-seropositive. The CDR3 nucleotides read TGTGCCAGCAGCTGGCGGAGGATGGAGGCCTATTACAATGAGCAGTTCTTC. Its translation is CASSWRRMEAYYNEQFF.